The 28 T cell receptor beta chains presented below share a single source sample, sequenced in a study of OX40 agonist ivuxolimab in advanced cancers. Measured with immunoSEQ multiplex PCR; TCRdb has only the in-frame clones, and not every one. Of some 83,000 clones listed, about 94% were seen once; the top ten hold about 6.7%. The specimen comprised CD4+ or CD8+ T cells sorted from blood, sampled in a trial of the OX40 agonist ivuxolimab. All receptors derive from an adult with an advanced solid tumor such as melanoma, head and neck, liver or kidney cancer.

This clone was recorded a few times. The V gene is TRBV15, the J gene TRBJ1-1, with D hard to call. V shed 3 bases and J shed 0 bases, with 8 bases lying between them. This CDR3 comprises 14 residues. CDR1 and CDR2 (germline): LNHNV, YYDKDF (reference sequence). The CDR3 loop reads CATSSGRLNTEAFF. The CDR3, as DNA: TGTGCCACCAGCAGCGGGCGACTGAACACTGAAGCTTTCTTT.

The chain is built from TRBV10-3 and TRBJ2-3; TRBD1 might be the D (5 bases). The CDR3 has 17 residues. CDR1 ENHRY and CDR2 SYGVKD come from the germline V gene. V dropped 2 bases and J dropped 2 bases, with 17 bases sitting between them. CDR3 protein: CAISERGHLVVTDTQYF. The DNA of the CDR3 is TGTGCCATCAGTGAGCGAGGACATCTCGTAGTCACAGATACGCAGTATTTT.

The genes are TRBV7-8 and TRBJ1-2; the D gene is possibly TRBD1 (6 bases). The CDR3 is 13 amino acids. Germline CDR1 reads SGHVS; CDR2 reads FQNEAQ. The V and J ends lost 6 bases and 3 bases respectively, with 11 bases between them. Written as DNA, the CDR3 is TGTGCCAGCAGTTGGACAGATTACTATGGCTACACCTTC. Its protein product is CASSWTDYYGYTF. The full variable domain, in which reference TRBV7-8 and TRBJ1-2 provide the parts outside the CDR3, is GAGVSQSPRYKVAKRGQDVALRCDPISGHVSLFWYQQALGQGPEFLTYFQNEAQLDKSGLPSDRFFAERPEGSVSTLKIQRTQQEDSAVYLCASSWTDYYGYTFGSGTRLTVV.

The V call is TRBV19, the J call TRBJ2-7; 9 nucleotides align to TRBD1. This CDR3 comprises 15 residues. The junction had 7 bases not matched to a gene; V was cut back by 5 bases and J by 2 bases. Per germline, CDR1 LNHDA and CDR2 SQIVND (reference sequence). In nucleotides, the CDR3 is TGTGCCAGTAGTCCCCGGACAGGGGTGCCCTACGAGCAGTACTTC. Translation gives CASSPRTGVPYEQYF.

The chain is built from TRBV27 and TRBJ1-5, with no clear D. The CDR3 has 15 residues. Trimming took off 0 bases at V and 3 bases at J, with 9 bases between the two ends. Germline loops: CDR1 MNHEY, CDR2 SMNVEV (reference sequence). CDR3 coding DNA: TGTGCCAGCAGTTTATCTCCGGGAACCAATCAGCCCCAGCATTTT. The encoded protein is CASSLSPGTNQPQHF.

The chain couples TRBV15 to TRBJ2-2; 8 positions match TRBD2. V shed 7 bases, J shed 10 bases, and the junction held 8 bases outside the gene matches. This CDR3 spans 13 amino acids. Germline values: CDR1 LNHNV, CDR2 YYDKDF (reference sequence). DNA of the CDR3: TGTGCCACCAACGGGAGGGTCGGGGAGGAGCTGTTTTTT. This encodes CATNGRVGEELFF. Full variable domain (remainder filled in from reference TRBV15 and TRBJ2-2): DAMVIQNPRYQVTQFGKPVTLSCSQTLNHNVMYWYQQKSSQAPKLLFHYYDKDFNNEADTPDNFQSRRPNTSFCFLDIRSPGLGDTAMYLCATNGRVGEELFFGEGSRLTVL.

This sequence joins TRBV13 and TRBJ2-3, with 8 bases that match TRBD1. J lost 4 bases, V lost 6 bases, and 3 bases had no gene match. Germline V gene data show CDR1 as PRHDT and CDR2 as FYEKMQ (reference sequence). CDR3 length: 13 amino acids. The CDR3 nucleotides are TGTGCCAGCAGTCAACAGGGGGCAGATACGCAGTATTTT. It specifies CASSQQGADTQYF.

The chain uses TRBV2 and TRBJ2-5; D unclear. Germline loops: CDR1 SNHLY, CDR2 FYNNEI. This CDR3 has 12 residues. Trimming left V 4 bases short and J 5 bases short, with 8 bases between. The CDR3 DNA sequence: TGTGCCAGCAGTGGGCCTCAGGAGACCCAGTACTTC. It is translated as CASSGPQETQYF.

This sequence joins TRBV11-2 and TRBJ2-1; possible D gene TRBD2, 5 bases. Trimming removed 5 bases from V and 8 bases from J, with 7 bases in between. Germline V gene data show CDR1 as SGHAT and CDR2 as FQNNGV. The CDR3 contains 11 residues. The DNA of the CDR3 is TGTGCCAGCAGCCGGGGAGATGAGCAGTTCTTC. It encodes CASSRGDEQFF.

The chain is built from TRBV4-1 and TRBJ1-4, with D unresolved. Germline CDR1 reads MGHRA; CDR2 reads YSYEKL. This CDR3 comprises 15 residues. With 0 bases removed from V and 5 bases from J, the gap between germline ends came to 10 bases. The CDR3 spells CASSQDSDLNEKLFF. The DNA of the CDR3 is TGCGCCAGCAGCCAAGATTCAGACCTAAATGAAAAACTGTTTTTT.

The V and J genes are TRBV19 and TRBJ2-7, with TRBD2 matching over 7 bases. V gave up 6 bases and J gave up 0 bases; unmatched junction bases: 2. The CDR3 is made up of 13 amino acids. The germline gives CDR1 LNHDA, CDR2 SQIVND (reference sequence). The CDR3 DNA reads TGTGCCAGTAGGGGGGAGGGCTCCTACGAGCAGTACTTC. Its protein product is CASRGEGSYEQYF.

The chain recombines TRBV4-1 with TRBJ1-3; D is unclear. Per germline, CDR1 MGHRA and CDR2 YSYEKL. The CDR3 extends over 13 amino acids. The germline V and J ends were trimmed by 3 bases and 8 bases, with 11 bases remaining between them. The CDR3 coding sequence is TGCGCCAGCAGCCATCTAACCGGGGACACCATATATTTT. It codes for CASSHLTGDTIYF.

The chain has TRBV6-1 and TRBJ2-2; 7 nucleotides align to TRBD2. The CDR3 extends over 18 amino acids. CDR1 and CDR2 (germline): MNHNS, SASEGT. With V trimmed by 2 bases and J by 3 bases, 12 bases remained unmatched. CDR3 residues: CASSERDASGDYTGELFF. As DNA, the CDR3 is TGTGCCAGCAGTGAACGGGATGCTAGCGGAGATTACACCGGGGAGCTGTTTTTT.

This sequence joins TRBV5-5 and TRBJ1-1, with 7 bases fitting TRBD1. Germline V gene lookup returns CDR1 SGHKS and CDR2 YYEKEE (reference sequence). The CDR3 length is 14 residues. The J segment lost 6 bases and the V segment lost 1 base, leaving 6 bases of the junction unmatched. The CDR3 loop reads CASSLRGPVSEAFF. CDR3 in DNA: TGTGCCAGCAGCTTGAGGGGGCCCGTCTCTGAAGCTTTCTTT. The variable domain in full, with the rest retrieved from reference TRBV5-5 and TRBJ1-1, is DAGVTQSPTHLIKTRGQQVTLRCSPISGHKSVSWYQQVLGQGPQFIFQYYEKEERGRGNFPDRFSARQFPNYSSELNVNALLLGDSALYLCASSLRGPVSEAFFGQGTRLTVV.

V usage is TRBV27 and J usage is TRBJ2-7, with TRBD2 matching over 9 bases. CDR3 length: 14 residues. V lost 6 bases, J lost 4 bases, and 7 bases stayed unmatched. Germline V gene sequence: CDR1 MNHEY, CDR2 SMNVEV (reference sequence). The CDR3 DNA reads TGTGCCAGCAGCCACGCGGGAGGGGGTTACGAGCAGTACTTC. Residues: CASSHAGGGYEQYF.

The V and J genes are TRBV4-1 and TRBJ1-5; 7 bases are a match to TRBD1. Germline V CDR1 and CDR2: MGHRA, YSYEKL. V gave up 0 bases and J gave up 5 bases; unmatched junction bases: 10. The CDR3 has 17 amino acids. The CDR3 bases are TGCGCCAGCAGCCAAGATCGCGGCAGGGACAGACATCAGCCCCAGCATTTT. It specifies CASSQDRGRDRHQPQHF.

This chain links TRBV7-8 with TRBJ1-5, with 7 bases that match TRBD1. CDR1 is SGHVS, CDR2 FQNEAQ, per germline. The CDR3 is 15 residues long. J gave up 6 bases and V 1 base, and 6 bases lay outside the gene matches. The CDR3 region is CASSLGTGDSQPQHF. The DNA for the CDR3 is TGTGCCAGCAGCTTAGGTACAGGGGATAGTCAGCCCCAGCATTTT.

The chain is built from TRBV28 and TRBJ2-1, with D possibly being TRBD2 (5 bases). Germline-derived CDR1 and CDR2 are MDHEN and SYDVKM. The V end was cut by 2 bases, the J end by 6 bases, with 5 bases between. There are 12 residues in the CDR3. CDR3 sequence (DNA): TGTGCCAGCAGTTTAGGAGGCAATGAGCAGTTCTTC. Translation: CASSLGGNEQFF.

The V gene is TRBV4-3, the J gene TRBJ2-7, with 10 bases lining up with TRBD1. The CDR3 is 14 residues long. Germline lookup yields CDR1 LGHNA and CDR2 YSLEER. V shed 4 bases, J shed 2 bases, and the junction held 2 bases outside the gene matches. CDR3 nucleotides: TGCGCCAGCAGCCCCGGGACAGGGGCCTACGAGCAGTACTTC. This sequence encodes CASSPGTGAYEQYF.

The chain's CDR3 is CASTYGDTQYF. In DNA form, the CDR3 reads TGTGCCAGCACCTACGGGGATACGCAGTATTTT. The chain uses TRBV27 and TRBJ2-3; the D is unclear. CDR1 is MNHEY, CDR2 SMNVEV, per germline (reference sequence). There are 11 residues in the CDR3. The V end lost 7 bases, the J end lost 6 bases, and 8 bases lay between the germline ends.

This clone was recorded only once. V is TRBV2 and J is TRBJ1-4; the match to TRBD1 covers 8 bases. The CDR3 has 14 residues. J lost 4 bases, V lost 8 bases, and 6 bases had no gene match. From germline, CDR1 is SNHLY and CDR2 FYNNEI. CDR3 bases: TGTGCCAGCTCTGGGGGACAGGTTAATGAAAAACTGTTTTTT. As protein: CASSGGQVNEKLFF. Complete variable domain (other parts from reference TRBV2 and TRBJ1-4): EPEVTQTPSHQVTQMGQEVILRCVPISNHLYFYWYRQILGQKVEFLVSFYNNEISEKSEIFDDQFSVERPDGSNFTLKIRSTKLEDSAMYFCASSGGQVNEKLFFGSGTQLSVL.

The chain carries TRBV6-5 and TRBJ1-1; D uncertain. The V end lost 4 bases, the J end lost 1 base, and 7 bases lay between the germline ends. Germline V CDR1 and CDR2: MNHEY, SVGAGI. CDR3 length: 13 amino acids. This chain's CDR3 is CASSFYTNTEAFF. In DNA form, the CDR3 reads TGTGCCAGCAGTTTTTACACGAACACTGAAGCTTTCTTT.

The chain is built from TRBV5-1 and TRBJ2-1; possible D gene TRBD2, 6 bases. This CDR3 is 13 amino acids long. CDR1 and CDR2 from the germline V gene are SGHRS and YFSETQ. The V end lost 4 bases, the J end lost 7 bases, and 12 bases lay between the germline ends. The CDR3 loop is CASSPRGYNEQFF. The CDR3 DNA is TGCGCCAGCAGCCCGCGGGGATATAATGAGCAGTTCTTC.

This clone occurred once. V is TRBV7-2 and J is TRBJ2-7; the D gene is possibly TRBD1 (5 bases). V lost 3 bases and J lost 2, with 11 bases in between. CDR1 is SGHTA, CDR2 FQGNSA, per germline. This CDR3 has 14 residues. CDR3 in DNA: TGTGCCAGCAGCTTCGGTACAGGAGCCTACGAGCAGTACTTC. Its protein is CASSFGTGAYEQYF.

In this sample, this clone turned up a few times. The V and J genes are TRBV4-3 and TRBJ1-1; D uncertain. The V and J ends lost 0 bases and 2 bases respectively, with 7 bases between them. Per the germline V gene, CDR1 is LGHNA and CDR2 is YSLEER. CDR3 length: 14 residues. The CDR3: CASSQDRGNTEAFF. In nucleotides, the CDR3 is TGCGCCAGCAGCCAAGACCGGGGTAACACTGAAGCTTTCTTT.

The chain is built from TRBV9 and TRBJ2-1; D is ambiguous. The CDR3 extends over 14 amino acids. V was shortened by 1 base and J by 8 bases, with 13 bases between the two germline ends. CDR1 and CDR2 from the germline V gene are SGDLS and YYNGEE. The CDR3 is CASSVSQLIHEQFF. The CDR3 bases are TGTGCCAGCAGCGTATCGCAACTTATCCATGAGCAGTTCTTC.

The V gene is TRBV4-3, the J gene TRBJ2-1, with 7 bases lining up with TRBD1. Germline CDR1 LGHNA, CDR2 YSLEER. Trimming at V came to 0 bases and at J to 7 bases, leaving 15 bases not matched to a gene. The length of the CDR3 is 18 residues. The CDR3 region is CASSQDPTSTGSGNEQFF. The CDR3 nucleotides read TGCGCCAGCAGCCAAGACCCGACTTCGACAGGGTCTGGGAATGAGCAGTTCTTC.

The chain carries TRBV6-1 and TRBJ2-1; 9 bases agree with TRBD2. CDR1 MNHNS and CDR2 SASEGT come from the germline V gene. Trimming cost V 11 bases and J 2 bases; bases outside gene matches: 10. This CDR3 has 15 residues. The CDR3 sequence: CAGTGGGAPYNEQFF. The DNA of the CDR3 is TGTGCCGGTACTGGCGGGGGGGCCCCCTACAATGAGCAGTTCTTC.